The clone carrying this T cell receptor beta chain was picked up one time. Trimming shortened V by 6 bases and J by 3 bases, and 18 bases separated the two germline ends. The CDR3 extends over 15 amino acids. Germline CDR1 reads SGHTA; CDR2 reads FQGNSA. The protocol was immunoSEQ multiplex PCR, while the TCRdb copy is restricted to in-frame clones and leaves out a portion. The table records 55,000 to 85,000 clones, approximately 81% of them present only once. This sample was taken from a study of OX40 agonist ivuxolimab in advanced cancers. Sequencing used CD4+ or CD8+ T cells sorted from blood, obtained in a trial of the OX40 agonist ivuxolimab. The origin of this receptor is an adult with an advanced solid tumor such as melanoma, head and neck, liver or kidney cancer. The chain couples TRBV7-2 to TRBJ2-7; a possible D gene is TRBD2 (6 bases). In nucleotides, the CDR3 is TGTGCCAGCAGTTCCACTGCGGGGTCCTTCTACGAGCAGTACTTC. Protein: CASSSTAGSFYEQYF.